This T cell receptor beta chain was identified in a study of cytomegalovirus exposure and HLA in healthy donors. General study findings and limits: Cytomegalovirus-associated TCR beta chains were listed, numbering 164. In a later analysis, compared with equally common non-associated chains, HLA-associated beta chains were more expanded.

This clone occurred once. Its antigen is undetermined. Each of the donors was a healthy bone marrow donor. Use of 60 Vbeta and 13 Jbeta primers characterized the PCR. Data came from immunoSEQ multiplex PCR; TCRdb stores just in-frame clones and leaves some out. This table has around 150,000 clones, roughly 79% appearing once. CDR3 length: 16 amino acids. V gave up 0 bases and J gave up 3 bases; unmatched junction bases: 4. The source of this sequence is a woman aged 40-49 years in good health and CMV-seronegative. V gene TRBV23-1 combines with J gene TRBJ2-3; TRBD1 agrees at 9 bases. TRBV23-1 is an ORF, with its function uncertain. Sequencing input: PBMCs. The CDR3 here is CASSQSLGQGTDTQYF. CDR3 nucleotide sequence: TGCGCCAGCAGTCAATCCCTTGGACAGGGGACAGATACGCAGTATTTT.